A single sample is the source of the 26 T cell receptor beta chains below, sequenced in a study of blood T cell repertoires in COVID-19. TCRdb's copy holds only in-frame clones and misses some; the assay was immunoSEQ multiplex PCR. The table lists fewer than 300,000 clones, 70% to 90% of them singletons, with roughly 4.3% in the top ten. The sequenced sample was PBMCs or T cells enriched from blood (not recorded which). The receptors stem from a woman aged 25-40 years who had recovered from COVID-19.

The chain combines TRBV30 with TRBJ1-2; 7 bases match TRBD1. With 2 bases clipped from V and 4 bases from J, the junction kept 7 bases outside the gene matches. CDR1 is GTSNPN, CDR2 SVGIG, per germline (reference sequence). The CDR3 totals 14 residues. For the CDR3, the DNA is TGTGCCTGGAGTATAGGGACAGCTTCCTATGGCTACACCTTC. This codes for CAWSIGTASYGYTF.

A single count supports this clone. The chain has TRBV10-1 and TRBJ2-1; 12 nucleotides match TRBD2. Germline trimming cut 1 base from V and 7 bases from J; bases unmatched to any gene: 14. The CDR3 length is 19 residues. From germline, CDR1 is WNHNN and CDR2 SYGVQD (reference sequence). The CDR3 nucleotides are TGCGCCAGCAGTGAGTTCCTAGCGGGGGGGTTCGGCGGGAGGAATGAGCAGTTCTTC. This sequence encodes CASSEFLAGGFGGRNEQFF.

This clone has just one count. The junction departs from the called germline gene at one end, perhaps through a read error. The CDR3 sequence is CASSISVSYEQYF. CDR3 coding DNA: TGTGCAAGCAGCATCAGTGTCTCCTACGAGCAGTACTTC. This chain connects TRBV7-9 to TRBJ2-7; D call uncertain. CDR3 length equals 13 residues. Germline V gene sequence: CDR1 SEHNR, CDR2 FQNEAQ (reference sequence).

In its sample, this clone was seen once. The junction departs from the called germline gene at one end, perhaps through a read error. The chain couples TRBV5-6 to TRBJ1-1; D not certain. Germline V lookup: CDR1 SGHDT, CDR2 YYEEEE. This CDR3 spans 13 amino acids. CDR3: CASNLAGNNEAFF. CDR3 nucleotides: TGTGCCAGCAATCTTGCGGGGAACAATGAAGCTTTCTTT.

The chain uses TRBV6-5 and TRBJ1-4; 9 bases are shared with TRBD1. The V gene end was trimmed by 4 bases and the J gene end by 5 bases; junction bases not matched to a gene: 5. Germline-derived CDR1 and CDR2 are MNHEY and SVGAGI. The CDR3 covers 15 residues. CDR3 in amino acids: CASSWGTGRNEKLFF. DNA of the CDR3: TGTGCCAGCAGTTGGGGGACAGGGCGGAATGAAAAACTGTTTTTT.

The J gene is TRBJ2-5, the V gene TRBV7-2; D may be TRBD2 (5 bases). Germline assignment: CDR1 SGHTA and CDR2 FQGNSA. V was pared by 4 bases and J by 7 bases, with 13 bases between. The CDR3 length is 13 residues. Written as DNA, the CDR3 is TGTGCCAGCAGCTCCCAAAGTGAGGGGACCCAGTACTTC. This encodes CASSSQSEGTQYF.

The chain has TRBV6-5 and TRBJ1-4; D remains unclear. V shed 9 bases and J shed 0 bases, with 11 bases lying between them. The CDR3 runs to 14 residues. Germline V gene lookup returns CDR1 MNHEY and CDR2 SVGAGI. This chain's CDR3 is CASSRTATNEKLFF. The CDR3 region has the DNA TGTGCCAGTAGTCGAACTGCAACTAATGAAAAACTGTTTTTT.

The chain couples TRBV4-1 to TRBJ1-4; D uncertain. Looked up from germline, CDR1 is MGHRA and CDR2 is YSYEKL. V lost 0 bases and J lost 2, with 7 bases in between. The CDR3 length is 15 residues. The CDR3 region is CASSQDAGTNEKLFF. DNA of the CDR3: TGCGCCAGCAGCCAAGACGCGGGGACTAATGAAAAACTGTTTTTT.

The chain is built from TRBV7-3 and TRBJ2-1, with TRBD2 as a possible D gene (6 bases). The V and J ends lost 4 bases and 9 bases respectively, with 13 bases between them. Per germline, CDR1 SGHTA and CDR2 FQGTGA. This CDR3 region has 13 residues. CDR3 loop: CASSSQTSGEQFF. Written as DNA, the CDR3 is TGTGCCAGCAGCTCCCAGACTAGTGGTGAGCAGTTCTTC. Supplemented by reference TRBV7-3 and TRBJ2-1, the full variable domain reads GAGVSQTPSNKVTEKGKYVELRCDPISGHTALYWYRQSLGQGPEFLIYFQGTGAADDSGLPNDRFFAVRPEGSVSTLKIQRTERGDSAVYLCASSSQTSGEQFFGPGTRLTVL.

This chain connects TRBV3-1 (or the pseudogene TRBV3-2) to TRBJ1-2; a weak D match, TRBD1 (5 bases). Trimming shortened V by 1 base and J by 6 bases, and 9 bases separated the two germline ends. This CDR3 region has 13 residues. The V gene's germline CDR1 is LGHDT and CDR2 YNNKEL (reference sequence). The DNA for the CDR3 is TGTGCCAGCAGCCAAGGGGTCAGGGATGGCTACACCTTC. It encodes CASSQGVRDGYTF.

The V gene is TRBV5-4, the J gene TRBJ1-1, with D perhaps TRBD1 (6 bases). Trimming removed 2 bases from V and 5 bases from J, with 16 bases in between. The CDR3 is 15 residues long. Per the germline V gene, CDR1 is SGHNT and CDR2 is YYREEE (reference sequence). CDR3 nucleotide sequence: TGTGCCAGCAGCTTCCTAGGAGGGAGGGGGACTGAAGCTTTCTTT. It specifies CASSFLGGRGTEAFF.

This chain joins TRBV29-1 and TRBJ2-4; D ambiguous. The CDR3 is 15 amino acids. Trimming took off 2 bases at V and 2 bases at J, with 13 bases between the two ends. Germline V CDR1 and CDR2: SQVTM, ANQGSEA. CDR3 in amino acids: CSVESLEESKNIQYF. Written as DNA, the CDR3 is TGCAGCGTTGAAAGCCTAGAGGAGTCCAAAAACATTCAGTACTTC. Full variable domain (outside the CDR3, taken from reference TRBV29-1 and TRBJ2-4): SAVISQKPSRDICQRGTSLTIQCQVDSQVTMMFWYRQQPGQSLTLIATANQGSEATYESGFVIDKFPISRPNLTFSTLTVSNMSPEDSSIYLCSVESLEESKNIQYFGAGTRLSVL.

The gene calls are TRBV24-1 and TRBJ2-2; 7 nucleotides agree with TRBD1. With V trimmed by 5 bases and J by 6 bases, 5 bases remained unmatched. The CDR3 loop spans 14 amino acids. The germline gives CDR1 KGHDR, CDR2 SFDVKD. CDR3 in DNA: TGTGCCACCAGTGTGACAGGGAAGGCCGGGGAGCTGTTTTTT. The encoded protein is CATSVTGKAGELFF.

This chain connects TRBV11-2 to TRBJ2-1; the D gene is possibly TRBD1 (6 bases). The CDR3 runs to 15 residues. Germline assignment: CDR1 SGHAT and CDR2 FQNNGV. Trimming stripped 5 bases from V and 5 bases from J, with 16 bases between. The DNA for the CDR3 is TGTGCCAGCAGCACGATAAAACGGGACAACAATGAGCAGTTCTTC. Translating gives CASSTIKRDNNEQFF.

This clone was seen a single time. This CDR3 reads CASRGDSKETQYF. The CDR3 nucleotides are TGTGCCAGCCGTGGGGACAGTAAAGAGACCCAGTACTTC. This chain joins TRBV18 and TRBJ2-5; the match to TRBD1 covers 7 bases. Germline-derived CDR1 and CDR2 are KGHSH and LQKENI. This CDR3 contains 13 residues. With 8 bases clipped from V and 3 bases from J, the junction kept 6 bases outside the gene matches.

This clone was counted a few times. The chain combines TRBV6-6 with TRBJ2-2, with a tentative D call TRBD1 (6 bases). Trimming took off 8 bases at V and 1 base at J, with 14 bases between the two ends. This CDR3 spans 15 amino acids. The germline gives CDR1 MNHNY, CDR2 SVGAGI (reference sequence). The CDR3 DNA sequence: TGTGCCAGCCCCCGGGACAATCAGAACACCGGGGAGCTGTTTTTT. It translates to CASPRDNQNTGELFF.

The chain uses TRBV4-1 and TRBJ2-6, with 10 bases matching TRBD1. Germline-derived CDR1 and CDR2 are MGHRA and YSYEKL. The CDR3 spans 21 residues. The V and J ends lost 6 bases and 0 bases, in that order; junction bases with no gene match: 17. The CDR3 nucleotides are TGCGCCAGCAGTGGGGTCGGGACCGAGACAGGGGGCCGCTCTGGGGCCAACGTCCTGACTTTC. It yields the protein CASSGVGTETGGRSGANVLTF.

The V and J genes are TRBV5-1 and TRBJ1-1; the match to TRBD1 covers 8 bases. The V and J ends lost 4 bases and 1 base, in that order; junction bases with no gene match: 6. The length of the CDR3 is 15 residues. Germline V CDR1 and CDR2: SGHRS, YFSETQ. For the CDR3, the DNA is TGCGCCAGCAGCCCACAGGGGGGACAGAACACTGAAGCTTTCTTT. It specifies CASSPQGGQNTEAFF.

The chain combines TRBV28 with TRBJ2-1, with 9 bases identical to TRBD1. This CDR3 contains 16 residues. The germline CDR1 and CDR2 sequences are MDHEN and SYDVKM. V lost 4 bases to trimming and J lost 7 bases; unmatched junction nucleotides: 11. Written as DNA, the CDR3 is TGTGCCAGCAGTTACCTGGGACAGGGTCCGGGTAATGAGCAGTTCTTC. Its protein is CASSYLGQGPGNEQFF.

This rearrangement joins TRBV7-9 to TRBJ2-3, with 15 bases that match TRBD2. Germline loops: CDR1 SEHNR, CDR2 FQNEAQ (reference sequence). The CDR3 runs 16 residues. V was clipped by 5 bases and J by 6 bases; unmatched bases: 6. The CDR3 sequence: CASSQGLAGGRDTQYF. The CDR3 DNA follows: TGTGCCAGCAGCCAAGGACTAGCGGGGGGGCGCGATACGCAGTATTTT.

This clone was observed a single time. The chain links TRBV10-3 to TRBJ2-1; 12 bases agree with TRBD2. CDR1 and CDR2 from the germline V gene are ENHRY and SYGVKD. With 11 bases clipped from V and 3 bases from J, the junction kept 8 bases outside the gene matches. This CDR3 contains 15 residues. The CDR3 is CASSPLAGGYNEQFF. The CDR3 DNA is TGTGCCTCAAGTCCACTAGCGGGAGGCTACAATGAGCAGTTCTTC.

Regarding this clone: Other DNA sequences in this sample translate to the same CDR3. CDR3 coding DNA: TGTGCCAGCAGCCAATCTTCCTACGAGCAGTACTTC. Translated: CASSQSSYEQYF. The chain uses TRBV3-1 (or the pseudogene TRBV3-2) and TRBJ2-7; D gene ambiguous. The V gene's germline CDR1 is LGHDT and CDR2 YNNKEL (reference sequence). This CDR3 is built from 12 residues. V was trimmed by 2 bases and J by 1 base, leaving 3 bases between them.

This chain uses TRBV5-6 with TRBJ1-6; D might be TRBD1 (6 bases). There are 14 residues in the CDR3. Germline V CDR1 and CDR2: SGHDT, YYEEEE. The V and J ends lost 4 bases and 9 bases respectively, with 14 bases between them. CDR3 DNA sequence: TGTGCCAGCAGCCTACAGGGTGAGGGTTCACCCCTCCACTTT. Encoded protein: CASSLQGEGSPLHF.

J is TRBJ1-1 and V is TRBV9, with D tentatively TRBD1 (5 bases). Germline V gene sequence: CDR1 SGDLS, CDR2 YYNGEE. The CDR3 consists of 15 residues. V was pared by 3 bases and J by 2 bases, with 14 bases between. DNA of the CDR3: TGTGCCAGCAGCGAGCTCAGGGTTTTAAACACTGAAGCTTTCTTT. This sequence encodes CASSELRVLNTEAFF. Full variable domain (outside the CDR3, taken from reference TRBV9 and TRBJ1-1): DSGVTQTPKHLITATGQRVTLRCSPRSGDLSVYWYQQSLDQGLQFLIQYYNGEERAKGNILERFSAQQFPDLHSELNLSSLELGDSALYFCASSELRVLNTEAFFGQGTRLTVV.

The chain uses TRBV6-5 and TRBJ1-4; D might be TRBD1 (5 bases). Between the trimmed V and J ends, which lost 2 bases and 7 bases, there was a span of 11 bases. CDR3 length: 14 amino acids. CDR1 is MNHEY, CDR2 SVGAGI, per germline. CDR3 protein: CASSYQGRGEKLFF. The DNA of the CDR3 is TGTGCCAGCAGTTACCAGGGCCGAGGTGAAAAACTGTTTTTT.

CDR3 DNA sequence: TGTGCCAGCAGCCCAACCGACACTGCCTACGAGCAGTACTTC. It specifies CASSPTDTAYEQYF. This chain connects TRBV5-4 to TRBJ2-7; D not resolved. The germline V gene encodes CDR1 SGHNT and CDR2 YYREEE (reference sequence). Trimming shortened V by 4 bases and J by 2 bases, and 13 bases separated the two germline ends. This CDR3 spans 14 amino acids.